These 14 T cell receptor beta chains originate from one sample sequenced in a study of blood T cell repertoires in COVID-19 (dated by TCRdb to about 2020). Receptors were amplified or captured by the immunoSEQ multiplex PCR assay. TCRdb mirrors the immuneACCESS table, restricted to in-frame sequences. Some clones are absent from its copies; in checked studies, under half trace to an unresolved V gene, and the reason for the others is unknown. The sample profile shows approximately 210,000 clones; 70% to 90% of them were found once. Together, the top ten hold around 6.6% of the sample. Sequences were obtained from peripheral blood. The receptors derive from a woman aged 40 to 49 who had recovered from COVID-19.

The CDR3 is CASSPGPNRPPGNTIYF. The DNA of the CDR3 is TGTGCCAGCAGCCCGGGTCCAAACAGGCCCCCTGGAAACACCATATATTTT. The chain carries TRBV5-4 and TRBJ1-3; possible D gene TRBD1, 5 bases. V lost 4 bases and J lost 2, with 19 bases in between. The CDR3 extends over 17 amino acids. Per the germline V gene, CDR1 is SGHNT and CDR2 is YYREEE (reference sequence).

The chain links TRBV28 to TRBJ2-7; 7 nucleotides align to TRBD2. The CDR3 totals 13 residues. Germline loops: CDR1 MDHEN, CDR2 SYDVKM. V was clipped by 3 bases and J by 5 bases; unmatched bases: 4. The chain's CDR3 is CASSLTSQDEQYF. In DNA, the CDR3 is TGTGCCAGCAGTTTGACTAGCCAGGACGAGCAGTACTTC. The full variable domain, completed using reference TRBV28 and TRBJ2-7, is DVKVTQSSRYLVKRTGEKVFLECVQDMDHENMFWYRQDPGLGLRLIYFSYDVKMKEKGDIPEGYSVSREKKERFSLILESASTNQTSMYLCASSLTSQDEQYFGPGTRLTVT.

The chain carries TRBV7-3 and TRBJ2-7; TRBD1 agrees at 8 bases. The V segment lost 1 base and the J segment 5 bases; nucleotides outside the gene matches: 7. CDR1 is SGHTA, CDR2 FQGTGA, per germline. CDR3 length equals 15 residues. The CDR3 here is CASSLNGQGSDEQYF. The CDR3 DNA is TGTGCCAGCAGCTTAAACGGACAGGGATCCGACGAGCAGTACTTC.

J is TRBJ2-2 and V is TRBV28, with D possibly being TRBD2 (6 bases). This CDR3 region has 15 residues. The V gene's germline CDR1 is MDHEN and CDR2 SYDVKM. With 6 bases removed from V and 3 bases from J, the gap between germline ends came to 14 bases. CDR3 residues: CASSRGDRYTGELFF. The CDR3 nucleotides are TGTGCCAGCAGCCGCGGGGACCGGTACACCGGGGAGCTGTTTTTT.

V and J are TRBV7-3 and TRBJ2-7, with a tentative D call TRBD1 (6 bases). The germline V gene has CDR1 SGHTA and CDR2 FQGTGA. CDR3 size: 15 residues. V was pared by 4 bases and J by 7 bases, with 20 bases between. The CDR3 here is CASSSEPTGVREQYF. The CDR3 nucleotides are TGTGCCAGCAGCTCCGAACCGACAGGAGTGAGGGAGCAGTACTTC.

This chain joins TRBV28 and TRBJ2-7; 7 bases are shared with TRBD1. This CDR3 contains 15 residues. CDR1 is MDHEN and CDR2 is SYDVKM in the germline V gene. V lost 6 bases and J lost 0; bases outside the gene matches: 8. The CDR3 is CASRSPGQSSYEQYF. The CDR3 DNA is TGTGCCAGCAGATCACCGGGACAGAGCTCCTACGAGCAGTACTTC.

The V call is TRBV2, the J call TRBJ1-5; D perhaps matches TRBD1 (6 bases). Trimming took off 7 bases at V and 6 bases at J, with 13 bases between the two ends. Germline V CDR1 and CDR2: SNHLY, FYNNEI. This CDR3 comprises 13 residues. The CDR3 nucleotides read TGTGCCAGCAATCAGGGGTTTGGTCAGCCCCAGCATTTT. Amino acids: CASNQGFGQPQHF. The variable domain in full, completed from reference TRBV2 and TRBJ1-5, reads EPEVTQTPSHQVTQMGQEVILRCVPISNHLYFYWYRQILGQKVEFLVSFYNNEISEKSEIFDDQFSVERPDGSNFTLKIRSTKLEDSAMYFCASNQGFGQPQHFGDGTRLSIL.

Remarks on this clone: The sample has other DNA sequences that encode this CDR3 too. The chain carries TRBV5-4 and TRBJ1-1; D gene ambiguous. V was cut by 0 bases and J by 2 bases, with 8 bases left in between. The length of the CDR3 is 14 residues. CDR1 SGHNT and CDR2 YYREEE come from the germline V gene (reference sequence). CDR3 loop: CASSLGQVNTEAFF. Written as DNA, the CDR3 is TGTGCCAGCAGCTTGGGACAAGTAAACACTGAAGCTTTCTTT.

The chain couples TRBV10-3 to TRBJ2-6, with D uncertain. V was cut by 11 bases and J by 1 base, with 6 bases left in between. The CDR3 has 12 amino acids. Germline V CDR1 and CDR2: ENHRY, SYGVKD. DNA of the CDR3: TGTGCCTCCGGGTCTGGGGCCAACGTCCTGACTTTC. Translation gives CASGSGANVLTF.

This sequence joins TRBV20-1 and TRBJ1-2, with 11 bases matching TRBD1. The germline V gene has CDR1 DFQATT and CDR2 SNEGSKA (reference sequence). The V and J ends lost 5 bases and 7 bases, in that order; junction bases with no gene match: 0. This CDR3 is 11 amino acids long. CDR3 in amino acids: CSAGTGGGYTF. The DNA of the CDR3 is TGCAGTGCTGGGACAGGGGGTGGCTACACCTTC.

This chain joins TRBV19 and TRBJ1-5; TRBD1 matches at 8 bases. V was pared by 5 bases and J by 2 bases, with 8 bases of the junction left unmatched. The CDR3 totals 16 residues. Germline V gene lookup returns CDR1 LNHDA and CDR2 SQIVND (reference sequence). CDR3 nucleotides: TGTGCCAGTAGTCTCGCAGGGGGCGAGCGCAATCAGCCCCAGCATTTT. Amino acid sequence: CASSLAGGERNQPQHF.

This clone was seen once. The V gene is TRBV16, the J gene TRBJ1-5, with TRBD1 as a possible D gene (5 bases). Trimming removed 2 bases from V and 2 bases from J, with 10 bases in between. The germline V gene encodes CDR1 KGHSY and CDR2 FQNENV. The CDR3 is 15 residues long. CDR3 sequence: CASSQGAIGNQPQHF. CDR3 nucleotides: TGTGCCAGCAGCCAAGGGGCAATCGGCAATCAGCCCCAGCATTTT. Full variable domain (missing parts from reference TRBV16 and TRBJ1-5): GEEVAQTPKHLVRGEGQKAKLYCAPIKGHSYVFWYQQVLKNEFKFLISFQNENVFDETGMPKERFSAKCLPNSPCSLEIQATKLEDSAVYFCASSQGAIGNQPQHFGDGTRLSIL.

This clone was detected only a few times. The chain joins TRBV24-1 to TRBJ2-1; possibly TRBD1 for D (6 bases). CDR1 is KGHDR and CDR2 is SFDVKD in the germline V gene. Deletions cut 6 bases from V and 6 bases from J, with 8 bases between. The length of the CDR3 is 12 residues. CDR3 DNA: TGTGCCACCAGTACGACAGGCAATGAGCAGTTCTTC. Its protein is CATSTTGNEQFF.

J is TRBJ2-2 and V is TRBV18; no definite D call. The CDR3 totals 16 residues. Trimming cost V 0 bases and J 0 bases, with 8 bases left between them. The V gene's germline CDR1 is KGHSH and CDR2 LQKENI. The CDR3 region is CASSPPHAANTGELFF. DNA for the CDR3: TGTGCCAGCTCACCACCTCACGCAGCGAACACCGGGGAGCTGTTTTTT. The variable domain in full, completed from reference TRBV18 and TRBJ2-2, reads NAGVMQNPRHLVRRRGQEARLRCSPMKGHSHVYWYRQLPEEGLKFMVYLQKENIIDESGMPKERFSAEFPKEGPSILRIQQVVRGDSAAYFCASSPPHAANTGELFFGEGSRLTVL.